Listed below are T cell receptor beta chains from one sample, sequenced in a study of OX40 agonist ivuxolimab in advanced cancers. Profiling relied on immunoSEQ multiplex PCR, and the TCRdb table lists in-frame clones only, not all of them. The table includes about 56,000 clones, around 81% detected once. Sequenced material: CD4+ or CD8+ T cells sorted from blood, taken in a trial of the OX40 agonist ivuxolimab. Receptors were obtained from an adult with an advanced solid tumor such as melanoma, head and neck, liver or kidney cancer. Both conserved end residues are part of each CDR3. The D gene is left open where the match is weak. Only some rows state a clone size, as once, few, many or a class for expanded clones.

d_gene: -
j_gene: TRBJ1-6
abundance: -
v_gene: TRBV9
CDR3nt: TGTGCCAGCAGCGGTGGTGCGGGTTCACCCCTCCACTTT
CDR3aa: CASSGGAGSPLHF

d_gene: TRBD1
j_gene: TRBJ2-7
abundance: -
v_gene: TRBV7-9
CDR3nt: TGTGCCAGCAGCTTGGGTCTGACAGGGGAATCCTACGAGCAGTACTTC
CDR3aa: CASSLGLTGESYEQYF

d_gene: TRBD2
j_gene: TRBJ2-7
abundance: -
v_gene: TRBV20-1
CDR3nt: TGCAGTGCCTCCGGACTAGCGGGCCAGTACTTC
CDR3aa: CSASGLAGQYF

d_gene: -
j_gene: TRBJ2-3
abundance: -
v_gene: TRBV7-3
CDR3nt: TGTGCCAGCAGCTCCCTAGGGGCAGATACGCAGTATTTT
CDR3aa: CASSSLGADTQYF

d_gene: TRBD1
j_gene: TRBJ2-1
abundance: -
v_gene: TRBV27
CDR3nt: TGTGCCAGCACGGGACAGGTGGTGGTGGGATCCTACAATGAGCAGTTCTTC
CDR3aa: CASTGQVVVGSYNEQFF

d_gene: -
j_gene: TRBJ1-5
abundance: once
v_gene: TRBV2
CDR3nt: TGTGCCAGCAGTGCGGATGAAAGACAGCATCAGCCCCAGCATTTT
CDR3aa: CASSADERQHQPQHF

d_gene: -
j_gene: TRBJ1-6
abundance: -
v_gene: TRBV28
CDR3nt: TGTGCCAGCAGTTTGGCCGGCTCGGGGAAGTCACCCCTCCACTTT
CDR3aa: CASSLAGSGKSPLHF

d_gene: TRBD1
j_gene: TRBJ2-1
abundance: -
v_gene: TRBV2
CDR3nt: TGTGCCAGCAGTGTGGTTACAGGGGGTTTCAATGAGCAGTTCTTC
CDR3aa: CASSVVTGGFNEQFF

d_gene: -
j_gene: TRBJ2-3
abundance: -
v_gene: TRBV28
CDR3nt: TGTGCCAGCAGTTTATCCGGACAGGACTACGCAGATACGCAGTATTTT
CDR3aa: CASSLSGQDYADTQYF

d_gene: TRBD1
j_gene: TRBJ2-7
abundance: -
v_gene: TRBV13
CDR3nt: TGTGCCAGCAGCTCCCTACAGGGACAGGGGGTTGCCTACGAGCAGTACTTC
CDR3aa: CASSSLQGQGVAYEQYF

d_gene: -
j_gene: TRBJ2-7
abundance: -
v_gene: TRBV5-6
CDR3nt: TGTGCCAGCAGCCTGGACAGCGCCGAGCAGTACTTC
CDR3aa: CASSLDSAEQYF

d_gene: TRBD1
j_gene: TRBJ1-2
abundance: -
v_gene: TRBV2
CDR3nt: TGTGCCAGCAGTGAAAGAAGGGTCGGACAGGGTAACTATGGCTACACCTTC
CDR3aa: CASSERRVGQGNYGYTF

d_gene: -
j_gene: TRBJ2-7
abundance: -
v_gene: TRBV6-5
CDR3nt: TGTGCCAGCAGTTATTCAGGGGAGGGTTACGAGCAGTACTTC
CDR3aa: CASSYSGEGYEQYF

d_gene: -
j_gene: TRBJ2-5
abundance: -
v_gene: TRBV19
CDR3nt: TGTGCCAGTAGTATCCAAGAAATGGAGACCCAGTACTTC
CDR3aa: CASSIQEMETQYF

d_gene: TRBD1
j_gene: TRBJ1-6
abundance: -
v_gene: TRBV30
CDR3nt: TGTGCCTGGAGTGCGAGACAGGGGGATAATTCACCCCTCCACTTT
CDR3aa: CAWSARQGDNSPLHF

d_gene: -
j_gene: TRBJ2-7
abundance: -
v_gene: TRBV19
CDR3nt: TGTGCCAGTAGTACTTGGACAGGCGGGATCGACGAGCAGTACTTC
CDR3aa: CASSTWTGGIDEQYF

d_gene: -
j_gene: TRBJ2-1
abundance: few
v_gene: TRBV5-1
CDR3nt: TGCGCCAGCAGCTCAATCCGGGACACGGCTAACAATGAGCAGTTCTTC
CDR3aa: CASSSIRDTANNEQFF

d_gene: -
j_gene: TRBJ2-1
abundance: -
v_gene: TRBV2
CDR3nt: TGTGCCAGCAGTGAAACAAGCGTAGGGGAGCAGTTCTTC
CDR3aa: CASSETSVGEQFF

d_gene: -
j_gene: TRBJ1-1
abundance: -
v_gene: TRBV29-1
CDR3nt: TGCAGCGTTGGGGTGGGAGGGAACACTGAAGCTTTCTTT
CDR3aa: CSVGVGGNTEAFF

d_gene: -
j_gene: TRBJ2-7
abundance: -
v_gene: TRBV5-6
CDR3nt: TGTGCCAGCAGCTTGGATCCGGACTCCTACGAGCAGTACTTC
CDR3aa: CASSLDPDSYEQYF

d_gene: -
j_gene: TRBJ1-5
abundance: -
v_gene: TRBV30
CDR3nt: TGTGCCTGGAGTGCTAAATCAGCCCAGCATTTT
CDR3aa: CAWSAKSAQHF

d_gene: -
j_gene: TRBJ2-1
abundance: -
v_gene: TRBV18
CDR3nt: TGTGCCAGCTCACCTCGCCAGGGAGCAGGTCATGAGCAGTTCTTC
CDR3aa: CASSPRQGAGHEQFF

d_gene: -
j_gene: TRBJ1-4
abundance: -
v_gene: TRBV11-2
CDR3nt: TGTGCCAGCAGCTGGGCAACTAATGAAAAACTGTTTTTT
CDR3aa: CASSWATNEKLFF

d_gene: TRBD1
j_gene: TRBJ1-2
abundance: few
v_gene: TRBV11-2
CDR3nt: TGTGCCAGCAGCAGGGGGGACAGAGGGTCCTATGGCTACACCTTC
CDR3aa: CASSRGDRGSYGYTF

d_gene: -
j_gene: TRBJ1-1
abundance: -
v_gene: TRBV18
CDR3nt: TGTGCCAGCTCCCAGGACATCATGAACACTGAAGCTTTCTTT
CDR3aa: CASSQDIMNTEAFF

d_gene: TRBD2
j_gene: TRBJ2-7
abundance: few
v_gene: TRBV2
CDR3nt: TGTGCCAGTAGCCCCCGGGGCGGAGCGGGGCGTTCTGGCGAGCAGTACTTC
CDR3aa: CASSPRGGAGRSGEQYF

d_gene: -
j_gene: TRBJ2-2
abundance: -
v_gene: TRBV2
CDR3nt: TGTGCCAGCAGTGGCAGTTCCGGGGAGCTGTTTTTT
CDR3aa: CASSGSSGELFF

d_gene: -
j_gene: TRBJ2-3
abundance: -
v_gene: TRBV4-2
CDR3nt: TGTGCCAGCAGCCGGTCCCGGGGGGCGCTTGATACGCAGTATTTT
CDR3aa: CASSRSRGALDTQYF

d_gene: -
j_gene: TRBJ2-7
abundance: once
v_gene: TRBV6-1
CDR3nt: TGTGCCAGTTGGGGTCCCGTAGAGTACGAGCAGTACTTC
CDR3aa: CASWGPVEYEQYF